This TCR beta chain was sequenced for a study of CD8+ T cells in alopecia areata. Study as a whole: Tofacitinib administration persisted for 6 to 18 months, succeeded by 6 months off drug.

As for this clone: Its antigen is unidentified.

cDNA prepared by RNA extraction and subsequent reverse transcription served as the template for sequencing. Assay used: immunoSEQ multiplex PCR; TCRdb lists only in-frame clones, some missing. In the table there are about 150,000 clones, 47% of which are singletons. In germline, CDR1 is ENHRY, CDR2 SYGVKD. The CDR3 length is 11 residues. V shed 6 bases and J shed 4 bases, with 6 bases lying between them. Study-wide results and caveats: Lesional scalp, especially alopecia totalis/universalis, showed higher clonality than normal scalp. There were also resident alphabeta T cells of normal skin sequenced in scalp samples.

Alopecia areata patients had lesional scalp punch biopsies and peripheral blood taken from them. The clonotype was recovered from a human donor with alopecia areata. The rearrangement links TRBV10-3 to TRBJ2-5; tentatively, D is TRBD1 (6 bases). The sequenced sample was CD4+ T cells sorted from blood. The CDR3 DNA follows: TGTGCCATCAGAGGGGGAGAGACCCAGTACTTC. It yields the protein CAIRGGETQYF.